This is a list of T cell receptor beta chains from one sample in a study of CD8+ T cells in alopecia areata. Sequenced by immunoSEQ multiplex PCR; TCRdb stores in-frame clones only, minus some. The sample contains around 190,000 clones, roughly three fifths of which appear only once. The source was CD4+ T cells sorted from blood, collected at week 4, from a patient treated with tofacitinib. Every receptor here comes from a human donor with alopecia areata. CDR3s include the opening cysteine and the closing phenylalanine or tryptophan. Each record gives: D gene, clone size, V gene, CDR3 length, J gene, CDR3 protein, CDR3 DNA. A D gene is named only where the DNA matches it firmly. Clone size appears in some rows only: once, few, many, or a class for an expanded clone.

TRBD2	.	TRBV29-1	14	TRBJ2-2	CSVASSGATGELFF	TGCAGCGTTGCGAGTAGCGGGGCCACCGGGGAGCTGTTTTTT
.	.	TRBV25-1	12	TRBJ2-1	CASSEYQNEQFF	TGTGCCAGCAGTGAATATCAGAATGAGCAGTTCTTC
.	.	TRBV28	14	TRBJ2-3	CASSLRGSTDTQYF	TGTGCCAGCAGTTTACGGGGAAGCACAGATACGCAGTATTTT
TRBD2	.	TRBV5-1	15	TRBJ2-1	CASSPGLAIYNEQFF	TGCGCCAGCAGCCCTGGACTAGCAATTTACAATGAGCAGTTCTTC
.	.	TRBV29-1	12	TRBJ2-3	CSVEDPSYTQYF	TGCAGCGTTGAAGATCCAAGCTATACGCAGTATTTT
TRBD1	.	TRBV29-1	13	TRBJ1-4	CSAHDRGGGRLFF	TGCAGCGCTCACGACAGGGGGGGTGGTAGACTGTTTTTT
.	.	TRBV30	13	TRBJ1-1	CAWSVLGNTEAFF	TGTGCCTGGAGTGTCCTGGGGAACACTGAAGCTTTCTTT
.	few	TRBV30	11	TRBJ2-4	CAWAREDIQYF	TGTGCCTGGGCTAGAGAGGACATTCAGTACTTC
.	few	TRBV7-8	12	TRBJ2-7	CASSPSRSEQYF	TGTGCCAGCAGCCCGTCTAGGTCCGAGCAGTACTTC
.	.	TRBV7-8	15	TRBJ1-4	CASRGGQISNEKLFF	TGTGCCAGCAGGGGAGGCCAGATTTCTAATGAAAAACTGTTTTTT
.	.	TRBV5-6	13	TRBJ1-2	CASSLGQVDGYTF	TGTGCCAGCAGCTTGGGACAGGTGGATGGCTACACCTTC
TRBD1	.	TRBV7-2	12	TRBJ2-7	CASSRQGYEQYF	TGTGCCAGCAGCAGACAGGGCTACGAGCAGTACTTC
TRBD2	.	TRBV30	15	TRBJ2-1	CAWSVLGLAGGEQFF	TGTGCCTGGAGTGTATTGGGACTAGCGGGAGGTGAGCAGTTCTTC
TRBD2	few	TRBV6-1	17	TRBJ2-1	CASSEVLGLAGNNEQFF	TGTGCCAGCAGTGAGGTGTTGGGACTAGCGGGGAACAATGAGCAGTTCTTC
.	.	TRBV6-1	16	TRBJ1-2	CASSESGARSSYGYTF	TGTGCCAGCAGTGAATCTGGGGCCCGTTCATCGTATGGCTACACCTTC
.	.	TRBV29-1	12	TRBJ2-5	CSVEVGPETQYF	TGCAGCGTTGAGGTGGGGCCGGAGACCCAGTACTTC
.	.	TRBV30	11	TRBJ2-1	CAWTGVGAQFF	TGTGCCTGGACTGGGGTAGGGGCACAGTTCTTC
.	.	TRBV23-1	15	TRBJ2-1	CASSLLPDGSGGRIF	TGCGCCAGCAGTCTTCTCCCTGACGGGTCCGGCGGGCGGATCTTC
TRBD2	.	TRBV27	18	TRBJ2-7	CASSLGLAGEMSSYEQYF	TGTGCCAGCAGTTTGGGACTAGCGGGCGAGATGAGCTCCTACGAGCAGTACTTC
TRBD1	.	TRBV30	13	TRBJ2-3	CAWSSDRGDTQYF	TGTGCCTGGAGCAGCGACAGGGGAGATACGCAGTATTTT
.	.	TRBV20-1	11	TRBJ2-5	CSAPRPETQYF	TGCAGTGCTCCCCGCCCGGAGACCCAGTACTTC
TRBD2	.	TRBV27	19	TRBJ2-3	CASSSGLAGGRTGRHTQYF	TGTGCCAGCAGTTCAGGACTAGCGGGAGGGAGGACGGGTAGGCATACGCAGTATTTT